These 28 T cell receptor beta chains were sequenced from one sample in a study of blood T cell repertoires in COVID-19. This table comes from immunoSEQ multiplex PCR, and its TCRdb copy is limited to in-frame clones, with some not included. The repertoire includes about 240,000 clones, 83% of them detected once, and about 3.8% sits in the top ten. The material sequenced was PBMCs or T cells enriched from blood (not recorded which). Receptor source: a woman aged 40 to 55 who had been exposed to COVID-19.

The J gene is TRBJ2-2, the V gene TRBV7-3, with a weak D call TRBD1 (6 bases). V was pared by 4 bases and J by 1 base, with 10 bases between. CDR3 length equals 15 residues. Per the germline V gene, CDR1 is SGHTA and CDR2 is FQGTGA. This CDR3 is CASSSSTGNTGELFF. CDR3 sequence (DNA): TGTGCCAGCAGCTCGTCGACAGGGAACACCGGGGAGCTGTTTTTT.

This clone was seen a handful of times. The chain links TRBV6-6 to TRBJ1-2; 8 bases map to TRBD1. Germline CDR1 and CDR2: MNHNY and SVGAGI (reference sequence). The CDR3 runs 18 residues. The V and J ends lost 6 bases and 0 bases, in that order; junction bases with no gene match: 15. CDR3 bases: TGTGCCAGCAGCCGAATCTCTTCCGGGACAGGTGCTAACTATGGCTACACCTTC. Translated, it gives CASSRISSGTGANYGYTF.

This clone was recorded a few times. V is TRBV29-1 and J is TRBJ2-1; weak D call: TRBD1 (5 bases). The germline V gene encodes CDR1 SQVTM and CDR2 ANQGSEA. Between the trimmed V and J ends, which lost 4 bases and 10 bases, there was a span of 11 bases. There are 11 residues in the CDR3. CDR3 region: CSVVGVEEQFF. CDR3 sequence (DNA): TGCAGCGTTGTAGGGGTCGAGGAGCAGTTCTTC.

The J gene is TRBJ2-3, the V gene TRBV7-3, with 7 bases that match TRBD1. The CDR3 has 15 residues. CDR1 and CDR2 from the germline V gene are SGHTA and FQGTGA. J was trimmed by 2 bases and V by 5 bases; bases with no gene match: 7. CDR3 nucleotides: TGTGCCAGCAGCATTAGACAGGGACCCACAGATACGCAGTATTTT. Translating gives CASSIRQGPTDTQYF.

Only one count was recorded for this clone. The V gene is TRBV6-5, the J gene TRBJ1-1; D remains unclear. Germline CDR1 MNHEY, CDR2 SVGAGI. Trimming stripped 0 bases from V and 3 bases from J, with 11 bases between. The CDR3 length is 15 residues. CDR3: CASSYSIADYTEAFF. As DNA, the CDR3 is TGTGCCAGCAGTTACTCGATAGCGGATTACACTGAAGCTTTCTTT.

This chain joins TRBV2 and TRBJ2-1; TRBD2 aligns across 8 bases. This CDR3 contains 14 residues. The V gene's germline CDR1 is SNHLY and CDR2 FYNNEI. Trimming removed 5 bases from V and 4 bases from J; junction bases left unmatched: 4. CDR3 DNA: TGTGCCAGCAGTCTCAGCGGGGGTTACAATGAGCAGTTCTTC. This sequence encodes CASSLSGGYNEQFF.

This clone was detected only a few times. The V gene is TRBV7-2, the J gene TRBJ1-6; the D gene is possibly TRBD1 (6 bases). The CDR3 runs to 14 residues. The V end lost 4 bases, the J end lost 6 bases, and 10 bases lay between the germline ends. Germline CDR1 SGHTA, CDR2 FQGNSA. In DNA form, the CDR3 reads TGTGCCAGCAGCTCCCAGGGGTTTAATTCACCCCTCCACTTT. Its translation: CASSSQGFNSPLHF.

This chain joins TRBV6-5 and TRBJ2-3, with D maybe TRBD1 (6 bases). Germline loops: CDR1 MNHEY, CDR2 SVGAGI. Trimming took off 7 bases at V and 1 base at J, with 9 bases between the two ends. This CDR3 has 13 amino acids. The CDR3 nucleotides read TGTGCCAGCACAAGACAGGGCACAGATACGCAGTATTTT. As protein: CASTRQGTDTQYF.

This clone has a single count. V gene TRBV28 combines with J gene TRBJ2-5; D may be TRBD2 (5 bases). CDR1 is MDHEN, CDR2 SYDVKM, per germline. This CDR3 spans 13 amino acids. The V end was cut by 6 bases, the J end by 5 bases, with 13 bases between. CDR3 sequence (DNA): TGTGCCAGCAGGGCGGGTTTCGATGAGACCCAGTACTTC. Translating it yields CASRAGFDETQYF.

This clone was seen a single time. This sequence joins TRBV27 and TRBJ2-1, with 7 bases aligning to TRBD2. This CDR3 spans 15 amino acids. V lost 2 bases, J lost 2 bases, and 3 bases stayed unmatched. Germline V gene data show CDR1 as MNHEY and CDR2 as SMNVEV (reference sequence). The CDR3 DNA follows: TGTGCCAGCAGTTTAACCCTAGCGGCCTACAATGAGCAGTTCTTC. Amino acid sequence: CASSLTLAAYNEQFF.

This clone is a singleton in its sample. This chain joins TRBV4-1 and TRBJ1-2; 7 nucleotides match TRBD1. The CDR3 has 14 amino acids. V lost 4 bases, J lost 8 bases, and 10 bases stayed unmatched. Germline V gene lookup returns CDR1 MGHRA and CDR2 YSYEKL. CDR3 DNA: TGCGCCAGCAGCCCTAGAGACAGGGTCGTCGGCTACACCTTC. Amino acid sequence: CASSPRDRVVGYTF.

Here the CDR3 DNA reads TGTGCCAGCAGTTACCGGCAATCAACAGGGGGTTCTTATGGCTACACCTTC. Protein sequence: CASSYRQSTGGSYGYTF. This chain connects TRBV6-2 or TRBV6-3 to TRBJ1-2; 8 bases fit TRBD1. Losses at the gene ends were 2 bases for V and 5 bases for J; bases not matched to a gene: 13. Looked up from germline, CDR1 is MNHEY and CDR2 is SVGEGT. This CDR3 region has 17 residues.

The chain carries TRBV29-1 and TRBJ1-1; D gene unclear. The germline CDR1 and CDR2 sequences are SQVTM and ANQGSEA. Trimming took 0 bases from V and 0 from J, leaving 11 bases between them. This CDR3 is built from 15 residues. CDR3: CSVEDPPGMNTEAFF. The CDR3 region has the DNA TGCAGCGTTGAAGATCCCCCAGGAATGAACACTGAAGCTTTCTTT.

The CDR3 sequence is CASSQGASDWTDTQYF. As DNA, the CDR3 is TGTGCCAGCAGCCAAGGGGCTAGCGATTGGACAGATACGCAGTATTTT. The chain combines TRBV3-1 (or the pseudogene TRBV3-2) with TRBJ2-3; the D gene is possibly TRBD2 (6 bases). V was trimmed by 1 base and J by 3 bases, leaving 14 bases between them. The CDR3 has 16 amino acids. Germline-derived CDR1 and CDR2 are LGHDT and YNNKEL (reference sequence).

This clone was observed a single time. V is TRBV5-4 and J is TRBJ2-1; 7 nucleotides line up with TRBD2. With V trimmed by 0 bases and J by 2 bases, 2 bases remained unmatched. Germline V gene sequence: CDR1 SGHNT, CDR2 YYREEE (reference sequence). The CDR3 runs to 15 residues. CDR3 residues: CASSLGLAAYNEQFF. The CDR3 DNA reads TGTGCCAGCAGCTTGGGTCTAGCGGCCTACAATGAGCAGTTCTTC.

The rearrangement joins TRBV4-1 to TRBJ1-4, with D possibly being TRBD1 (6 bases). Germline V gives CDR1 MGHRA, CDR2 YSYEKL. V lost 1 base and J lost 0, with 21 bases in between. The CDR3 spans 20 residues. The CDR3 reads CASSQALPAPGQATNEKLFF. The CDR3 DNA is TGCGCCAGCAGCCAAGCCTTACCGGCCCCGGGACAAGCAACTAATGAAAAACTGTTTTTT.

The chain carries TRBV9 and TRBJ1-4; the D is unclear. In germline, CDR1 is SGDLS, CDR2 YYNGEE. This CDR3 is 14 amino acids long. V lost 4 bases to trimming and J lost 6 bases, with 13 bases between them. CDR3 DNA sequence: TGTGCCAGCAGCCGCGATAGAGGCGATGAAAAACTGTTTTTT. This translates into CASSRDRGDEKLFF.

This clone was counted between two and nine times. This chain uses TRBV21-1 with TRBJ2-6; TRBD2, as called in the table, went unchecked against the DNA. TRBV21-1 is a known pseudogene. This CDR3 spans 19 amino acids. CDR3 sequence reads: CASSIDRVREGSGANVLTF. DNA for the CDR3: TGTGCCAGCAGCATCGATAGGGTCAGGGAGGGCTCTGGGGCCAACGTCCTGACTTTC.

The chain has TRBV6-2 or TRBV6-3 and TRBJ1-1, with no clear D. The V end was cut by 6 bases, the J end by 5 bases, with 13 bases between. CDR3 length: 13 amino acids. Germline CDR1 MNHEY, CDR2 SVGEGT. CDR3 DNA: TGTGCCAGCAGCCGCCTAGGAGAAACTGAAGCTTTCTTT. Translation gives CASSRLGETEAFF.

This clone was observed once. The chain combines TRBV7-2 with TRBJ2-1, with 7 bases that match TRBD1. Germline values: CDR1 SGHTA, CDR2 FQGNSA. After removal of 1 base from V and 5 bases from J, the junction contained 8 bases not matched to a gene. There are 16 residues in the CDR3. CDR3 amino acids: CASSLVIQGTHNEQFF. Here the CDR3 DNA reads TGTGCCAGCAGCTTAGTGATACAGGGGACCCACAATGAGCAGTTCTTC.

The CDR3 region is CASSLDRENYGYTF. CDR3 DNA sequence: TGTGCCAGCAGCTTAGACAGGGAAAACTATGGCTACACCTTC. The V gene is TRBV5-6, the J gene TRBJ1-2; 7 bases are shared with TRBD1. V shed 2 bases and J 2 bases; nucleotides not matched to a gene: 3. This CDR3 has 14 residues. Germline assignment: CDR1 SGHDT and CDR2 YYEEEE.

As concerns this clone: One end of the junction fails to match germline, which may point to a read error. The chain is built from TRBV2 and TRBJ1-5; weak D call: TRBD1 (5 bases). Germline V gene sequence: CDR1 SNHLY, CDR2 FYNNEI. This CDR3 has 15 residues. Here the CDR3 reads CASSESAAGGQAQHF. The CDR3 DNA reads TGTGCCAGCAGTGAATCGGCGGCCGGGGGTCAGGCCCAGCATTTT.

The chain links TRBV6-6 to TRBJ1-1, with D possibly being TRBD1 (6 bases). V lost 4 bases and J lost 4, with 16 bases in between. The CDR3 consists of 15 residues. Germline values: CDR1 MNHNY, CDR2 SVGAGI (reference sequence). The CDR3 protein is CASSSPTGGRTEAFF. The DNA for the CDR3 is TGTGCCAGCAGTTCCCCTACCGGGGGGCGCACTGAAGCTTTCTTT.

The genes are TRBV4-1 and TRBJ1-1; TRBD1 matches at 7 bases. Germline V gives CDR1 MGHRA, CDR2 YSYEKL. V lost 5 bases to trimming and J lost 3 bases; unmatched junction nucleotides: 3. The CDR3 runs to 13 residues. The CDR3 is CASSRGLDTEAFF. The CDR3 DNA follows: TGCGCCAGCAGCAGGGGGCTGGACACTGAAGCTTTCTTT.

The chain carries TRBV6-2 or TRBV6-3 and TRBJ2-6, with a possible D match to TRBD2 (6 bases). The CDR3 has 17 amino acids. Germline assignment: CDR1 MNHEY and CDR2 SVGEGT. Trimming cost V 2 bases and J 0 bases, with 11 bases left between them. The CDR3 sequence: CASSYRDGSSGANVLTF. The CDR3 DNA sequence: TGTGCCAGCAGTTACCGGGACGGGAGCTCTGGGGCCAACGTCCTGACTTTC.

This chain links TRBV30 with TRBJ1-5; D unresolved. Between the trimmed V and J ends, which lost 1 base and 3 bases, there was a span of 7 bases. CDR3 size: 13 residues. Germline CDR1 is GTSNPN and CDR2 is SVGIG (reference sequence). Written as DNA, the CDR3 is TGTGCCTGGAGTGCCGGGGACAATCAGCCCCAGCATTTT. Translating gives CAWSAGDNQPQHF. Together with reference TRBV30 and TRBJ1-5, the CDR3 gives the full variable domain: SQTIHQWPATLVQPVGSPLSLECTVEGTSNPNLYWYRQAAGRGLQLLFYSVGIGQISSEVPQNLSASRPQDRQFILSSKKLLLSDSGFYLCAWSAGDNQPQHFGDGTRLSIL.

This clone was recorded at least ten times. The rearrangement links TRBV7-2 to TRBJ2-1, with 10 bases that match TRBD1. The germline gives CDR1 SGHTA, CDR2 FQGNSA. The CDR3 consists of 16 residues. The ends lost 1 base at V and 6 bases at J; junction bases unmatched: 6. The CDR3, as DNA: TGTGCCAGCAGCTTAGTGGGGACAGGGGTTGCCAATGAGCAGTTCTTC. It encodes CASSLVGTGVANEQFF.

The J gene is TRBJ1-1, the V gene TRBV19; D not certain. The length of the CDR3 is 13 residues. Germline V CDR1 and CDR2: LNHDA, SQIVND (reference sequence). Trimming left V 4 bases short and J 5 bases short, with 11 bases between. The CDR3 nucleotides read TGTGCCAGTAGTACTCTACTAGGGACTGAAGCTTTCTTT. As protein: CASSTLLGTEAFF.